The present entry profiles one T cell receptor (beta chain) with its context. Its antigen remains unknown. Looked up from germline, CDR1 is SGHTA and CDR2 is FQGNSA. This CDR3 is built from 17 residues. V was pared by 5 bases and J by 7 bases, with 15 bases of the junction left unmatched. This entry belongs to a study of blood T cells in healthy people across ages. For the second PCR, which ran for roughly 7 to 11 cycles, a sample-barcoded 5' primer and a J-beta primer mix were used. One entry per CDR3 protein results from TCRdb running MiXCR on the 5' RACE reads. Among 850,000 to 1,000,000 distinct CDR3 sequences listed, roughly half were seen once. Study findings and constraints: TCR beta diversity, measured per million T cells, fell in a roughly linear way with age. Long-lived donors exceeded aged donors in naive CD4+ cells and diversity. Estimates of diversity drawn from one million T cells were considered underestimates.

Sequencing used blood. This sequence originates from a woman aged 60-75 years in good health. The J gene is TRBJ2-1, the V gene TRBV7-2; 9 positions match TRBD2. In DNA, the CDR3 is TGTGCCAGCAGCCTACAGCCCGGGACTAGCAGGAAGAATGAGCAGTTCTTC. Protein sequence: CASSLQPGTSRKNEQFF.